Following are 25 T cell receptor beta chains from one sample sequenced in a study of molecular identifiers for immune sequencing clone quantification. TCRdb reprocessed the PCR reads via MiXCR and lists one record per CDR3 protein. The sample yields 550,000 to 750,000 distinct CDR3 sequences, 15% to 20% seen once. Input material: naive CD8+ T cells from blood, with Jurkat cell RNA spiked in. As to subset: FACS-sorted CD8+CD4-CCR7+CD45RA+ naive T cells. These receptors came from a human donor in good health. Some libraries in this study had Jurkat cell RNA spiked in.

About this clonotype: Sequence at one end of the junction differs from germline and may be a read error. The chain couples TRBV5-3 to TRBJ2-5; 7 nucleotides match TRBD1. Being an ORF, TRBV5-3 has a function that is uncertain. This CDR3 is built from 14 residues. DNA for the CDR3: TGTGCCAGCAGGGGGTGGGGGACACAAGCGACCCAGTACTTC. As protein: CASRGWGTQATQYF.

V is TRBV7-6 and J is TRBJ2-7, with D perhaps matching TRBD1 or TRBD2 (5 bases each). The V gene lost 2 bases and the J gene lost 3 bases, with 11 bases spanning the gap. The germline V gene has CDR1 SGHVS and CDR2 FNYEAQ. There are 14 residues in the CDR3. As DNA, the CDR3 is TGTGCCAGCAGCTTAATGGGGGAGAACTACGAGCAGTACTTC. Amino acid sequence: CASSLMGENYEQYF.

This clonotype came up many times. The gene calls are TRBV11-2 and TRBJ2-7; D is uncertain. The CDR3 extends over 13 amino acids. The ends were cut back, 8 bases at V and 3 bases at J, with 14 bases in the middle. Germline assignment: CDR1 SGHAT and CDR2 FQNNGV. CDR3 coding DNA: TGTGCCAGCGCCTTTGGTGGCAGCTACGAGCAGTACTTC. Translated: CASAFGGSYEQYF.

J is TRBJ2-7 and V is TRBV20-1; TRBD2 matches at 12 bases. This CDR3 has 16 amino acids. The trim removed 4 bases at V and 0 bases at J, leaving 7 bases unmatched. The V gene's germline CDR1 is DFQATT and CDR2 SNEGSKA (reference sequence). CDR3 coding DNA: TGCAGTGCTAACTTCGGGACTAGCGGGCTCTCCTACGAGCAGTACTTC. Translating it yields CSANFGTSGLSYEQYF.

In regard to this clonotype: A read error may be the cause here, since a much bigger clone is one base away. V gene TRBV9 combines with J gene TRBJ2-5; no firm D call. V was cut by 3 bases and J by 3 bases, with 12 bases left in between. Germline V CDR1 and CDR2: SGDLS, YYNGEE. The CDR3 loop spans 14 amino acids. The CDR3 bases are TGTGCCAGCAGCGCCGCGAGAGTTGAAGAGACCCAGTACTTC. Its translation: CASSAARVEETQYF.

Comment on this clonotype: This could be a read error, since a much larger clone is one nucleotide away. The rearrangement uses TRBV5-3 and TRBJ2-3, with D uncertain. TRBV5-3 is an open reading frame whose function is uncertain. The CDR3 runs to 12 residues. CDR3 loop: CASSLSVDTQFF. The CDR3 DNA reads as TGTGCCAGCAGCTTGTCGGTGGATACGCAGTTTTTT.

There are many counts of this clonotype. The chain couples TRBV7-2 to TRBJ2-6; maybe TRBD1 (6 bases). This CDR3 region has 15 residues. Germline CDR1 reads SGHTA; CDR2 reads FQGNSA. V was trimmed by 6 bases and J by 8 bases, leaving 17 bases between them. CDR3 in DNA: TGTGCCAGCAGTCGTATCGACAGGACGACCAACGTCCTGACTTTC. Protein product: CASSRIDRTTNVLTF.

There are many counts of this clonotype. The rearrangement uses TRBV6-2 or TRBV6-3 and TRBJ2-7; possible D gene TRBD2, 6 bases. V lost 1 base to trimming and J lost 2 bases, with 12 bases between them. The CDR3 loop spans 15 amino acids. CDR1 is MNHEY, CDR2 SVGEGT, per germline. DNA for the CDR3: TGTGCCAGCAGTTACTATCCGGGGGATGCCTACGAGCAGTACTTC. Translation gives CASSYYPGDAYEQYF.

This clonotype is a singleton in its sample. The chain uses TRBV12-3 or TRBV12-4 and TRBJ2-1, with TRBD1 matching 7 bases. Trimming removed 5 bases from V and 8 bases from J; junction bases left unmatched: 12. The CDR3 length is 15 residues. Written as DNA, the CDR3 is TGTGCCAGCAGTGGCCTTGAGGGGGCTAGAGATGAGCAGTTCTTC. Protein: CASSGLEGARDEQFF.

The V gene is TRBV5-1, the J gene TRBJ2-3; D is possibly TRBD2 (5 bases). V was clipped by 5 bases and J by 6 bases, with 16 bases between them. CDR1 is SGHRS and CDR2 is YFSETQ in the germline V gene. This CDR3 spans 14 amino acids. The CDR3: CASSLDGNTDTQYF. As DNA, the CDR3 is TGCGCCAGCAGTCTCGACGGGAACACTGATACGCAGTATTTT.

A note on this clonotype: A much more abundant neighbour one base away suggests this may be a read error. This chain uses TRBV3-1 with TRBJ2-7, with D maybe TRBD2 (6 bases). This CDR3 has 16 residues. The germline V gene encodes CDR1 LGHDT and CDR2 YNNKEL (reference sequence). In DNA, the CDR3 is TGTGTCAGCAGCCAAGATCTCGGGGGTAGGGCCTACGAGCAGTACTTC. Amino acid sequence: CVSSQDLGGRAYEQYF.

V and J are TRBV12-3 or TRBV12-4 and TRBJ2-6; the D gene is possibly TRBD1 (6 bases). The CDR3 is made up of 17 amino acids. V was clipped by 3 bases and J by 2 bases, with 14 bases between them. This chain's CDR3 is CASSLTGPSPGANVLTF. CDR3 DNA sequence: TGTGCCAGCAGTTTGACAGGCCCGTCGCCTGGGGCCAACGTCCTGACTTTC.

This clonotype was detected a few times. The rearrangement joins TRBV30 to TRBJ2-3, with TRBD1 matching 9 bases. CDR1 is GTSNPN, CDR2 SVGIG, per germline (reference sequence). The J segment lost 5 bases and the V segment lost 8 bases, leaving 14 bases of the junction unmatched. The CDR3 spans 15 residues. This CDR3 is CAITGTGIGGDTQYF. The CDR3 DNA reads TGTGCCATAACCGGGACAGGGATAGGAGGAGATACGCAGTATTTT.

This clonotype was detected only a few times. This chain's CDR3 is CASSPMDYTEGELFF. DNA of the CDR3: TGTGCCAGCAGCCCAATGGACTACACGGAAGGGGAGCTGTTTTTT. V and J are TRBV3-1 and TRBJ2-2; TRBD2 might be the D (6 bases). This CDR3 is built from 15 residues. Germline V CDR1 and CDR2: LGHDT, YNNKEL (reference sequence). V was shortened by 4 bases and J by 8 bases, with 17 bases between the two germline ends.

For this clonotype: A much larger clonotype is one base distant, so this may be a read error. The V call is TRBV28, the J call TRBJ2-7; D perhaps matches TRBD1 (6 bases). Trimming removed 8 bases from V and 2 bases from J, with 16 bases in between. The CDR3 length is 14 residues. Germline CDR1 is MDHEN and CDR2 is SYDVKM. The CDR3 loop is CASGPSRDTYEQYF. The CDR3 bases are TGTGCCAGCGGTCCGTCCCGGGACACCTACGAGCAGTACTTC.

The V call is TRBV4-3, the J call TRBJ2-7, with 10 bases fitting TRBD1. The germline gives CDR1 LGHNA, CDR2 YSLEER. V lost 4 bases to trimming and J lost 2 bases; unmatched junction nucleotides: 8. The CDR3 covers 16 residues. This CDR3 is CASSLGTGVGAYEQYF. The DNA of the CDR3 is TGCGCCAGCAGCCTGGGGACAGGGGTAGGGGCCTACGAGCAGTACTTC.

This clonotype was recorded many times. This chain joins TRBV23-1 and TRBJ1-1; D is uncertain. TRBV23-1 is an open reading frame whose function is uncertain. V was clipped by 7 bases and J by 0 bases, with 6 bases between them. The CDR3 contains 12 residues. The CDR3 here is CASTQMNTEAFF. The CDR3 coding sequence is TGCGCCAGCACCCAAATGAACACTGAAGCTTTCTTT.

This clonotype showed up just a few times. The chain has TRBV4-3 and TRBJ1-6; TRBD1 matches at 8 bases. V shed 0 bases and J 6 bases; nucleotides not matched to a gene: 7. The CDR3 consists of 17 residues. The germline V gene has CDR1 LGHNA and CDR2 YSLEER. CDR3 protein: CASSQEVRTGPNSPLHF. CDR3 DNA: TGCGCCAGCAGCCAAGAAGTTCGGACAGGGCCTAATTCACCCCTCCACTTT.

In its sample, this clonotype was seen a few times. The chain has TRBV5-8 and TRBJ2-2; 7 positions match TRBD2. After removal of 7 bases from V and 2 bases from J, the junction contained 8 bases not matched to a gene. The CDR3 runs 15 residues. CDR1 is SGHTS, CDR2 YDEGEE, per germline. CDR3 region: CASDQAGYNTGELFF. CDR3 in DNA: TGTGCCAGCGACCAAGCGGGGTATAACACCGGGGAGCTGTTTTTT.

Worth noting for this clonotype: One base away lies a much larger clone, so this may be a sequencing read error. The chain employs TRBV5-5 and TRBJ2-7; tentative D call: TRBD1 (5 bases). V was clipped by 4 bases and J by 2 bases, with 13 bases between them. CDR1 and CDR2 (germline): SGHKS, YYEKEE (reference sequence). This CDR3 is built from 14 residues. The CDR3 protein is CASSEATGPYEQYF. The CDR3 DNA follows: TGTGCCAGCAGCGAGGCTACAGGTCCCTACGAGCAGTACTTC.

The J gene is TRBJ2-7, the V gene TRBV7-2; TRBD1 aligns across 12 bases. The CDR3 sequence is 15 residues long. With V trimmed by 7 bases and J by 3 bases, 7 bases remained unmatched. In germline, CDR1 is SGHTA, CDR2 FQGNSA. The DNA of the CDR3 is TGTGCCAGCACCACCGGGACAGGGGGCTTCTACGAGCAGTACTTC. It encodes CASTTGTGGFYEQYF.

Ten or more counts support this clonotype. Here the CDR3 reads CASSHTFQETQYF. The CDR3 bases are TGTGCCAGCAGTCACACGTTCCAAGAGACCCAGTACTTC. V is TRBV12-3 or TRBV12-4 and J is TRBJ2-5; D unclear. Trimming took off 5 bases at V and 1 base at J, with 8 bases between the two ends. This CDR3 comprises 13 residues.

This clonotype has ten or more counts. V usage is TRBV7-9 and J usage is TRBJ1-6, with 7 bases aligning to TRBD1. Trimming removed 6 bases from V and 11 bases from J; junction bases left unmatched: 4. Germline-derived CDR1 and CDR2 are SEHNR and FQNEAQ (reference sequence). The CDR3 totals 12 residues. The CDR3: CASRSTGPPLHF. CDR3 in DNA: TGTGCCAGCAGGTCGACAGGGCCACCCCTCCACTTT.

This clonotype was picked up many times. The chain carries TRBV7-9 and TRBJ2-3; D remains unclear. Germline V gives CDR1 SEHNR, CDR2 FQNEAQ (reference sequence). Trimming removed 1 base at V and 0 bases at J, with 17 bases between. The CDR3 has 18 residues. Here the CDR3 reads CASSLVVKPTTSTDTQYF. CDR3 nucleotide sequence: TGTGCCAGCAGCTTAGTCGTCAAGCCAACCACTAGCACAGATACGCAGTATTTT.

Comment on this clonotype: Being one base from a much bigger clone, this may be a read error. The CDR3 region is CASSCAGRTISTF. The CDR3 region has the DNA TGTGCCAGCAGTTGCGCGGGACGGACTATCTCCACCTTC. The chain uses TRBV6-5 and TRBJ1-2, with D possibly TRBD1 on 5 matching bases. Trimming pared 4 bases from V and 13 bases from J, leaving 19 bases between. The CDR3 spans 13 residues. CDR1 and CDR2 (germline): MNHEY, SVGAGI.